The 5 T cell receptor beta chains presented below share a single source sample, sequenced in a study of shared clonotypes between healthy human individuals. Method: immunoSEQ multiplex PCR; TCRdb's copy keeps in-frame clones and lacks some. The table shows 1.4 million or so clones, with 98% occurring only once. Material for sequencing was naive CD4+ T cells sorted from blood. This sample's subset: CD45RA+ positively selected. These receptors all stem from a man in his thirties or forties in good health.

The chain joins TRBV7-8 to TRBJ2-7; no reliable D call. The CDR3 spans 14 residues. Per germline, CDR1 SGHVS and CDR2 FQNEAQ. Trimming shortened V by 0 bases and J by 0 bases, and 6 bases separated the two germline ends. The CDR3 here is CASSLADRSYEQYF. The CDR3 DNA follows: TGTGCCAGCAGCTTAGCGGACCGCTCCTACGAGCAGTACTTC.

V usage is TRBV28 and J usage is TRBJ2-7; D call uncertain. The ends were cut back, 4 bases at V and 10 bases at J, with 11 bases in the middle. The CDR3 runs to 11 residues. Germline V gives CDR1 MDHEN, CDR2 SYDVKM. Written as DNA, the CDR3 is TGTGCCAGCAGTTCACAGATCGGCCAGTACTTC. It translates to CASSSQIGQYF.

V and J are TRBV5-5 and TRBJ2-1; 9 bases agree with TRBD2. CDR3 length: 18 residues. The junction had 16 bases not matched to a gene; V was cut back by 3 bases and J by 6 bases. Germline V gene sequence: CDR1 SGHKS, CDR2 YYEKEE (reference sequence). The DNA of the CDR3 is TGTGCCAGCAGCTCTGGGGCAGGTCGAGCGGGAGGCCCCAATGAGCAGTTCTTC. This encodes CASSSGAGRAGGPNEQFF.

The rearrangement joins TRBV27 to TRBJ2-7; 14 bases are a match to TRBD2. This CDR3 contains 18 residues. The germline gives CDR1 MNHEY, CDR2 SMNVEV (reference sequence). The trim removed 3 bases at V and 0 bases at J, leaving 7 bases unmatched. CDR3 in amino acids: CASSLRGTSGSLSYEQYF. The DNA of the CDR3 is TGTGCCAGCAGTTTGCGGGGGACTAGCGGGAGTCTCTCCTACGAGCAGTACTTC.

The rearrangement joins TRBV30 to TRBJ1-1; possible D gene TRBD1, 5 bases. The germline V and J ends were trimmed by 0 bases and 7 bases, with 21 bases remaining between them. The CDR3 contains 16 residues. From germline, CDR1 is GTSNPN and CDR2 SVGIG (reference sequence). CDR3 bases: TGTGCCTGGAGTGTAGTTTTGGGGACGGGGGTTGGTGAAGCTTTCTTT. Residues: CAWSVVLGTGVGEAFF.